The 5 T cell receptor beta chains below all came from one sample that was sequenced in a study of cytomegalovirus exposure and HLA in healthy donors. PCR used 60 Vbeta primers and 13 Jbeta primers. Some clones are missing from TCRdb's copy, which holds only in-frame ones; the method was immunoSEQ multiplex PCR. The sample has around 170,000 clones; around 86% are singletons. Input material: PBMCs. These receptors were taken from a man aged 40-49 years in good health and CMV-seropositive.

DNA of the CDR3: TGCAGCGTCGAAACAGGGACAGATACGCAGTATTTT. This gives the protein CSVETGTDTQYF. The chain has TRBV29-1 and TRBJ2-3; possible D gene TRBD1, 6 bases. CDR3 size: 12 residues. Germline CDR1 and CDR2: SQVTM and ANQGSEA. V was trimmed by 6 bases and J by 3 bases, leaving 10 bases between them.

This chain links TRBV5-6 with TRBJ2-1; D possibly corresponds to TRBD2 (5 bases). The ends were cut back, 3 bases at V and 10 bases at J, with 14 bases in the middle. Germline lookup yields CDR1 SGHDT and CDR2 YYEEEE. The CDR3 runs 13 residues. The CDR3 sequence: CASSSDFPGEQFF. The CDR3 nucleotides are TGTGCCAGCAGCTCGGACTTTCCGGGGGAGCAGTTCTTC. The whole variable domain, filled in from reference TRBV5-6 and TRBJ2-1, reads DAGVTQSPTHLIKTRGQQVTLRCSPKSGHDTVSWYQQALGQGPQFIFQYYEEEERQRGNFPDRFSGHQFPNYSSELNVNALLLGDSALYLCASSSDFPGEQFFGPGTRLTVL.

This clone has a handful of counts. The rearrangement uses TRBV7-3 and TRBJ2-5, with D possibly TRBD2 on 6 matching bases. Germline CDR1 reads SGHTA; CDR2 reads FQGTGA. The germline V and J ends were trimmed by 2 bases and 4 bases, with 8 bases remaining between them. The length of the CDR3 is 13 residues. The CDR3 coding sequence is TGTGCCAGCAGCTTAGGAGGGGTAGAGACCCAGTACTTC. As protein: CASSLGGVETQYF.

The chain combines TRBV28 with TRBJ1-5; D ambiguous. Germline CDR1 MDHEN, CDR2 SYDVKM. V was cut by 3 bases and J by 7 bases, with 4 bases left in between. CDR3 length: 11 amino acids. The CDR3 protein is CASSLGQPQHF. DNA for the CDR3: TGTGCCAGCAGTTTGGGCCAGCCCCAGCATTTT.

This clone was picked up a small number of times. This sequence joins TRBV7-2 and TRBJ2-7; tentatively, D is TRBD2 (7 bases). V was clipped by 6 bases and J by 0 bases, with 15 bases between them. Germline V gives CDR1 SGHTA, CDR2 FQGNSA. The CDR3 spans 15 residues. CDR3 loop: CASRGLAGASYEQYF. The CDR3 nucleotides are TGTGCCAGCAGGGGCCTGGCGGGGGCCTCCTACGAGCAGTACTTC.